Sequencing of this T cell receptor beta chain was carried out in a study of cytotoxic CD8 clonotypes in ibrutinib-treated CLL. Study-level information: Samples showed on average roughly 260,000 productive templates and tens of thousands of productive rearrangements.

Sequenced by immunoSEQ multiplex PCR; TCRdb stores in-frame clones only, minus some. The sample shows roughly 150,000 clones, about 76% of them seen only once. Germline lookup yields CDR1 SGHRS and CDR2 YFSETQ. The CDR3 is made up of 13 amino acids. Deletions cut 0 bases from V and 4 bases from J, with 8 bases between. This chain connects TRBV5-1 to TRBJ2-7; D is ambiguous. Specimen: PBMCs, collected after 24 months of ibrutinib treatment. The sequence derives from a human donor with chronic lymphocytic leukemia. The CDR3 nucleotides are TGCGCCAGCAGCTTGGCCAGAGAGTACGAGCAGTACTTC. Its translation: CASSLAREYEQYF.